This TCR beta chain was documented in a study of blood T cell repertoires in COVID-19. Whole-study context: COVID-19 samples from acute and convalescent phases originated in the United States, Italy and Spain.

TCRdb's copy holds only in-frame clones and misses some; the assay was immunoSEQ multiplex PCR. The data contain 200,000 to 300,000 clones, around 88% of them singletons. The CDR3 is made up of 15 amino acids. After removal of 5 bases from V and 7 bases from J, the junction contained 10 bases not matched to a gene. Germline V CDR1 and CDR2: SGHNT, YYREEE (reference sequence). Specimen: peripheral blood. The sequence derives from an older man with acute or convalescent COVID-19. The chain has TRBV5-4 and TRBJ1-4, with 8 bases identical to TRBD1. The CDR3 here is CASSTSGGVGEKLFF. In nucleotides, the CDR3 is TGTGCCAGCAGTACCTCAGGGGGCGTCGGTGAAAAACTGTTTTTT.